These T cell receptor beta chains were read from a single sample in a study of T cell responses to AZD1222 COVID-19 vaccine. Some clones are missing from TCRdb's copy, which holds only in-frame ones; the method was immunoSEQ multiplex PCR. The repertoire holds some 150,000 clones, with almost 95% as singletons. The sample was peripheral blood, taken 28 days after the second AZD1222 dose. The receptors derive from an adult who received the AZD1222 COVID-19 vaccine. Both conserved end residues are part of each CDR3. A D gene is named only where the DNA matches it firmly. Clone sizes are given selectively: once, few, many, or a class where the clone is expanded.

TRBV5-1	NA	NA	TRBJ2-5	CASSLSGWKETQYF	TGCGCCAGCAGCTTGTCAGGGTGGAAAGAGACCCAGTACTTC
TRBV6-6	NA	TRBD2	TRBJ2-1	CASSPTGTSGSYNEQFF	TGTGCCAGCAGTCCAACCGGGACTAGCGGCTCCTACAATGAGCAGTTCTTC
TRBV11-2	NA	NA	TRBJ2-7	CASSPHYEQYF	TGTGCCAGCAGCCCGCACTACGAGCAGTACTTC
TRBV9	NA	NA	TRBJ2-1	CASSVKGGYNEQFF	TGTGCCAGCAGCGTCAAGGGGGGATACAATGAGCAGTTCTTC
TRBV12-3/TRBV12-4	NA	NA	TRBJ1-5	CASAQGSNQPQHF	TGTGCCAGCGCACAGGGTAGCAATCAGCCCCAGCATTTT
TRBV29-1	NA	NA	TRBJ1-2	CSVELGRNYGYTF	TGCAGCGTTGAACTCGGCAGGAACTATGGCTACACCTTC
TRBV4-3	NA	NA	TRBJ2-6	CASSQDCCTGLGANVLTF	TGCGCCAGCAGCCAAGATTGTTGTACGGGGCTCGGGGCCAACGTCCTGACTTTC
TRBV6-5	NA	NA	TRBJ2-7	CASSYEGPGQYF	TGTGCCAGCAGTTACGAAGGACCCGGGCAGTACTTC
TRBV19	NA	NA	TRBJ2-1	CASSMEGFTYNEQFF	TGTGCCAGTAGTATGGAGGGATTCACCTACAATGAGCAGTTCTTC
TRBV7-9	NA	NA	TRBJ1-1	CASSLGGWGRNTEAFF	TGTGCCAGCAGCTTAGGGGGATGGGGGAGGAACACTGAAGCTTTCTTT
TRBV28	NA	TRBD2	TRBJ2-2	CASSSGTSGRSGELFF	TGTGCCAGCAGTTCCGGGACTAGCGGGAGATCCGGGGAGCTGTTTTTT
TRBV19	NA	TRBD2	TRBJ2-3	CASRTSGDTDTQYF	TGTGCCAGCCGAACTAGCGGAGATACAGATACGCAGTATTTT
TRBV28	NA	NA	TRBJ1-4	CASSLRFSRGKEKLFF	TGTGCCAGCAGTTTACGGTTTAGCAGGGGTAAAGAAAAACTGTTTTTT
TRBV7-9	NA	NA	TRBJ1-4	CASSPRGEKLFF	TGTGCCAGCAGCCCAAGGGGTGAAAAACTGTTTTTT
TRBV19	NA	NA	TRBJ1-5	CASSRGVQPQHF	TGTGCCAGTTCTAGGGGGGTCCAGCCCCAGCATTTT
TRBV6-5	NA	NA	TRBJ2-6	CASSTGYGANVLTF	TGTGCCAGCAGCACAGGGTATGGGGCCAACGTCCTGACTTTC
TRBV11-2	NA	TRBD1	TRBJ1-1	CASSTQGGKAFF	TGTGCCAGCAGCACCCAGGGGGGGAAAGCTTTCTTT
TRBV11-2	NA	TRBD1	TRBJ2-7	CASSLRPGQTVYEQYF	TGTGCCAGCAGCCTTAGACCGGGACAGACTGTATACGAGCAGTACTTC
TRBV5-1	NA	TRBD1	TRBJ2-3	CASSLSPGTGDTQYF	TGCGCCAGCAGCCTAAGTCCCGGGACAGGGGATACGCAGTATTTT
TRBV27	NA	NA	TRBJ2-1	CASSSRVGNEQFF	TGTGCCAGCAGTTCCCGGGTGGGGAATGAGCAGTTCTTC
TRBV15	NA	NA	TRBJ2-7	CATSSNRRLERYEQYF	TGTGCCACCAGCAGCAACCGAAGACTAGAACGATACGAGCAGTACTTC
TRBV7-9	once	TRBD1	TRBJ1-4	CASSFWDRESSSEKLFF	TGTGCCAGCAGTTTCTGGGACAGGGAGAGTTCAAGTGAAAAACTGTTTTTT
TRBV6-5	NA	TRBD1	TRBJ2-3	CAGRQGQSTDTQYF	TGTGCCGGACGGCAGGGACAGAGCACAGATACGCAGTATTTT
TRBV5-8	NA	TRBD2	TRBJ2-3	CASSLGTSGGVDTQYF	TGTGCCAGCAGCTTGGGGACTAGCGGTGGGGTGGATACGCAGTATTTT
TRBV27	NA	NA	TRBJ1-1	CASSLFSGTEAFF	TGTGCCAGCAGTTTATTTTCGGGAACTGAAGCTTTCTTT
TRBV19	NA	NA	TRBJ1-6	CASSAPTGTGVSPLHF	TGTGCCAGTAGTGCCCCGACAGGAACGGGGGTTTCACCCCTCCACTTT
TRBV5-1	NA	NA	TRBJ2-1	CASSLSYYRSYNEQFF	TGCGCCAGCAGCTTGTCGTACTACCGCTCCTACAATGAGCAGTTCTTC
TRBV6-2/TRBV6-3	NA	NA	TRBJ1-2	CASSYRTDSNYGYTF	TGTGCCAGCAGTTACCGGACAGATTCTAACTATGGCTACACCTTC
TRBV2	NA	NA	TRBJ1-2	CASSPAQRTGYTF	TGTGCCAGCAGCCCCGCTCAGAGAACTGGCTACACCTTC
TRBV6-5	NA	NA	TRBJ1-1	CASSSDWGGTEAFF	TGTGCCAGCAGTTCCGACTGGGGGGGCACTGAAGCTTTCTTT
TRBV2	NA	NA	TRBJ1-2	CASSPEGGYTF	TGTGCCAGCAGCCCGGAGGGGGGCTACACCTTC
TRBV28	NA	TRBD1	TRBJ2-2	CASSSGQGATGELFF	TGTGCCAGCAGCTCGGGACAGGGGGCCACCGGGGAGCTGTTTTTT
TRBV29-1	few	TRBD1	TRBJ1-1	CSVSTGDFTEAFF	TGCAGCGTCTCGACAGGGGACTTCACTGAAGCTTTCTTT
TRBV29-1	NA	TRBD1	TRBJ1-1	CSVDRGYSNTEAFF	TGCAGCGTTGACAGGGGGTATTCGAACACTGAAGCTTTCTTT
TRBV28	NA	NA	TRBJ1-4	CASSLGGRPPWGEKLFF	TGTGCCAGCAGTTTAGGGGGACGGCCTCCTTGGGGTGAAAAACTGTTTTTT
TRBV28	NA	TRBD2	TRBJ2-1	CASSPWTSGRFSFANEQFF	TGTGCCAGCAGTCCGTGGACTAGCGGGAGGTTCTCGTTTGCAAATGAGCAGTTCTTC
TRBV7-2	NA	NA	TRBJ2-3	CASSTLRRDTQYF	TGTGCCAGCAGCACTTTAAGACGGGATACGCAGTATTTT
TRBV27	NA	TRBD2	TRBJ2-7	CASSSQREQFEQYF	TGTGCCAGCAGTTCCCAGCGGGAGCAGTTCGAGCAGTACTTC
TRBV5-4	NA	TRBD1	TRBJ1-1	CASSDLSGGNTEAFF	TGTGCCAGCAGCGACCTGTCAGGGGGGAACACTGAAGCTTTCTTT
TRBV7-2	NA	TRBD2	TRBJ2-3	CASSLQTSGSTDTQYF	TGTGCCAGCAGCTTACAGACTAGCGGAAGCACAGATACGCAGTATTTT
TRBV25-1	NA	TRBD1	TRBJ1-2	CGPKMDRGYGYTF	TGTGGACCGAAGATGGACAGGGGTTATGGCTACACCTTC
TRBV2	NA	TRBD2	TRBJ2-7	CASRGTSGRDSYEQYF	TGTGCCAGCAGAGGGACTAGCGGGAGGGACTCCTACGAGCAGTACTTC
TRBV29-1	NA	NA	TRBJ2-5	CSVVNLAEAQYF	TGCAGCGTTGTGAACCTAGCTGAGGCCCAGTACTTC
TRBV7-3	NA	NA	TRBJ1-1	CASRKDPAAEAFF	TGTGCCAGCAGGAAGGACCCTGCGGCTGAAGCTTTCTTT
TRBV3-1/TRBV3-2	NA	NA	TRBJ2-7	CASSQDWGPQSSYEQYF	TGTGCCAGCAGCCAAGATTGGGGACCACAGAGCTCCTACGAGCAGTACTTC
TRBV15	NA	TRBD1	TRBJ1-1	CATSRGQGARSITEAFF	TGTGCCACCAGCAGGGGACAGGGGGCGCGTTCGATCACTGAAGCTTTCTTT
TRBV4-2	NA	TRBD1	TRBJ2-3	CASSQDRRTGGADTQYF	TGTGCCAGCAGCCAAGATAGACGGACAGGGGGGGCAGATACGCAGTATTTT
TRBV6-1	NA	NA	TRBJ1-6	CASSEAGGGYSPLHF	TGTGCCAGCAGTGAAGCTGGGGGGGGGTATTCACCCCTCCACTTT
TRBV28	once	NA	TRBJ1-1	CASISALNTEAFF	TGTGCCAGCATCAGTGCTTTGAACACTGAAGCTTTCTTT
TRBV9	few	NA	TRBJ2-2	CASSVSVGGELFF	TGTGCCAGCAGCGTATCCGTCGGCGGGGAGCTGTTTTTT